This T cell receptor beta chain came from a study of shared clonotypes between healthy human individuals (dated by TCRdb to the early 2020s). Context from the whole study: The cohort included three men and two women between 18 and 49 years of age. To estimate repertoire size and how much clonotype sharing occurs between individuals, the study deeply sequenced the blood TCR repertoires of roughly 5 healthy adults. Each donor's leukapheresis produced roughly between roughly 0.85 and 10 billion PBMCs. To increase sequencing depth and limit assay-specific biases, TCR repertoire library preparation and sequencing were carried out by different laboratories using diverse techniques. Per donor, three plates each were used for CD4 naive and CD4 memory, two for CD8 naive, and one for CD8 memory. What the authors observed across the whole study: Pairwise subsampling indicated that sequencing depth was expected to affect the degree of clonotype sharing among donors. Approximately 4.8% of naive CD4, around 3.6% of naive CD8, 2.3% of memory CD4, and about 0.4% of memory CD8 clonotypes were shared across several donors. Clonotypes shared by all four sorted-subset donors showed higher generation probabilities than non-shared clonotypes. Only blood was sampled, and tissue TCR repertoires likely differ from those in blood. Naive subsets generally had larger estimated clonotype richness than memory subsets. Rarefaction of sorted-subset datasets indicated incomplete sequencing despite the large sequencing depth. Because the study included only a small number of donors, the genetic and exposure-history diversity represented was limited.

Points on this clone: What this receptor recognizes is not known. Base-call qualities are not available, and no considerably larger clone is one nucleotide away.

Donors were healthy HIV-negative adults with no recently reported acute infections or vaccinations. All donors were Caucasian adults living in Nashville, Tennessee, USA. CD4+ T cells were enriched by magnetic negative selection; naive cells were then positively selected on CD45RA, and the negative fraction formed the memory subset. Blood was collected by leukapheresis, and PBMCs were isolated by Ficoll-Histopaque density gradient centrifugation and then cryopreserved in liquid nitrogen vapor phase. Analytical flow cytometry was used to check the purity and quantity of every magnetically sorted T cell population. Genomic DNA was isolated from every sorted fraction and measured by UV absorbance on a Nanodrop 2000c. Using the deep immunoSEQ assay, TCR CDR3 regions were amplified from genomic DNA by multiplex PCR. Extracted genomic DNA from each cell subset was spread evenly across all wells of several immunoSEQ 96-well plates, with each plate serving as a replicate. For sorted subsets, roughly 200 ng of genomic DNA, equivalent to roughly 33,000 T cell genomes, went into each replicate PCR. The purified libraries were quantified using a Qubit 3.0 fluorometer, sized with a Bioanalyzer 2100, and then quantified again using the KAPA Library Quantification kit. A separate single-read 150-cycle Illumina NextSeq 550 flow cell was used to sequence each immunoSEQ 96-well plate. The study's own analysis went as follows. Because only junctional sequences without quality scores were contained in the immunoSEQ output, filtering matching that applied to full-length reads could not be performed. Sequences were annotated with PyIR, a Python wrapper for IgBLAST v1.9, and V/J genes and CDR3 were assigned using IMGT germline references. Any read was removed if the V/J assignment was weak (E-value above 1e-6), the CDR3 was missing, or the read contained stop codons, out-of-frame junctions, or ambiguous translated residues. V3J clonotypes were defined as sequences sharing an identical inferred V gene, J gene, and CDR3 amino acid sequence. The percentage overlap between two repertoires was calculated by dividing the number of shared unique clonotypes by the size of the smaller repertoire. Richness of each repertoire was evaluated using RTK rarefaction, the Chao1 estimator, and Recon v2.1 estimates of unobserved clonotypes. For all TCRbeta clonotypes obtained by the gDNA method from a few donors, generation probabilities were computed with OLGA. This is the immuneACCESS table as TCRdb keeps it, with only in-frame sequences that have V and J called. A part of the clones is gone; compared with another copy, unresolved V genes explain less than half, and the rest is unexplained. That table furnishes V, J and clone size, whereas the DNA furnished D and trimming. The sample table shows 2 million to 3 million clones, and 90% to 95% are seen once. The ten most abundant clones make up about 0.38% of the sample.

The clonotype originates from a man aged 18 to 30 in good health. Some clones in this sample may be carry-over from other donors' samples. Source material: naive CD4+ T cells from PBMCs. The meaning of the sample's cell subset or site label: CD45RA+ positively selected.

The CDR3 sequence is CASGRDRDEKLFF. The DNA sequence is TGTGCCAGCGGAAGAGACAGGGACGAAAAACTGTTTTTT. Rearrangement joined TRBV6-5 to TRBJ1-4, with 7 bases matching TRBD1. The CDR3 contains 13 residues, cysteine and phenylalanine counted. Only CDR3 DNA remains: 39 bases, in frame from the first base. Germline trimming amounts to 8 bases on V and 8 bases on J, with 8 as the count of junction bases outside the gene matches. The germline V gene provides CDR1 MNHEY and CDR2 SVGAGI.